What follows describes a single T cell receptor beta chain. Positive CCR7 selection of CD45RO-negative cells yielded the naive CD8 cells, and terminally differentiated effector memory CD45RA+ cells were excluded. All donors were Caucasian adults living in Nashville, Tennessee. The sample is drawn from a study of shared clonotypes between healthy human individuals. The CDR3 runs to 18 residues. Germline CDR1 and CDR2: SGHAT and FQNNGV. With V trimmed by 0 bases and J by 0 bases, 9 bases remained unmatched. Execution of the assay was at deep level. In the authors' workflow: Filtering was not the same, since immunoSEQ gave junction-only sequences without quality scores. Profiled with immunoSEQ multiplex PCR; TCRdb holds only in-frame clones, not every one. V and J calls and clone size are given by that table; D and trimming were obtained from the DNA. The sample has about 820,000 clones, 80% to 95% seen once.

The chain couples TRBV11-2 to TRBJ2-7; 9 positions agree with TRBD2. The TCR originated in a young man in good health. The material sequenced was naive CD8+ T cells sorted from blood. The chain's CDR3 is CASSLDAILAGFSYEQYF. DNA for the CDR3: TGTGCCAGCAGCTTAGATGCAATTCTAGCGGGATTCTCCTACGAGCAGTACTTC.